These T cell receptor beta chains were read from a single sample in a study of beta chain features in type 1 diabetes. Assay used: immunoSEQ multiplex PCR; TCRdb lists only in-frame clones, some missing. The table has over 600,000 clones, roughly an eighth seen once. Sequenced sample: naive CD4+ T cells from blood. These receptors all stem from a young man with type 1 diabetes. The CDR3 runs from the conserved cysteine through the conserved F or W. D genes are given only for firm matches. Size is stated for part of the rows, as once, few or many counts, or as a class when the clone is expanded.

v_call	j_call	clone_size	d_call	cdr3_nt	cdr3_aa
TRBV16	TRBJ1-2	few	.	TGTGCCAGCAGCCACCCCTTGGGGATTGGGCTTGGTGGCTACACCTTC	CASSHPLGIGLGGYTF
TRBV2	TRBJ1-6	few	.	TGTGCCAGCAGTGAACAGCAGTCCTATAATTCACCCCTCCACTTT	CASSEQQSYNSPLHF
TRBV7-2	TRBJ2-3	.	TRBD2	TGTGCCAGCAGCTTAGAAGGGACTAGCGGGCACAGGGGTGGTACGCAGTATTTT	CASSLEGTSGHRGGTQYF
TRBV6-5	TRBJ2-1	once	.	TGTGCCAGCAGTTACCGAGGAAACAATGAGCAGTTCTTC	CASSYRGNNEQFF
TRBV11-2	TRBJ2-2	.	.	TGTGCCAGCAGCGTCCAAGGGGGTAACACCGGGGAGCTGTTTTTT	CASSVQGGNTGELFF
TRBV28	TRBJ2-7	.	TRBD2	TGTGCCAGCAGTCCTGGGGGAGGGTTCTACGAGCAGTACTTC	CASSPGGGFYEQYF
TRBV7-2	TRBJ2-7	.	TRBD2	TGTGCCAGCAGCTTGACTAGCGGGGGTACCTACGAGCAGTACTTC	CASSLTSGGTYEQYF
TRBV4-2	TRBJ1-2	few	.	TGTGCCAGCAGCTTGCGGAATTATGGCTACACCTTC	CASSLRNYGYTF
TRBV6-5	TRBJ2-1	.	.	TGTGCCAGCAGGAAGCCAACGGGTGATGAGCAGTTCTTC	CASRKPTGDEQFF
TRBV10-3	TRBJ1-6	few	.	TGTGCCATCAGTGAGTCTTCCGGGGGAACCTATAATTCACCCCTCCACTTT	CAISESSGGTYNSPLHF
TRBV29-1	TRBJ1-4	.	.	TGCAGCGTGGGACTAGACAGCCTTAATGAAAAACTGTTTTTT	CSVGLDSLNEKLFF
TRBV5-4	TRBJ2-4	.	.	TGTGCCAGCAGCTTGAGCGCTTCCAAAAACATTCAGTACTTC	CASSLSASKNIQYF
TRBV4-3	TRBJ2-3	few	.	TGCGCCAGCAGCCAAGATCGAGTAAGCGGATGGGCGCAGTATTTT	CASSQDRVSGWAQYF
TRBV20-1	TRBJ2-3	.	.	TGCAGTGGTTGGGGCACAGATACGCAGTATTTT	CSGWGTDTQYF
TRBV2	TRBJ2-6	.	.	TGTGCCAGCCCCCGGGGCAGGGGTATCTCTGGGGCCAACGTCCTGACTTTC	CASPRGRGISGANVLTF
TRBV21-1	TRBJ2-4	few	.	TGTGCCAGCAGCAAGTTGGCAGGGAGAGCCAAAAACATTCAGTACTTC	CASSKLAGRAKNIQYF
TRBV27	TRBJ1-6	few	TRBD1	TGTGCCAGCAGTGGACAGGGGGCAGGAGATCCACCCCTCCACTTT	CASSGQGAGDPPLHF
TRBV9	TRBJ1-3	.	TRBD1	TGTGCCAGCAGCTCTCCGACAGGGGGTGATGGAAACACCATATATTTT	CASSSPTGGDGNTIYF
TRBV7-9	TRBJ2-5	few	.	TGTGCCAGCAGTGATCTGGCAGGGTCTCAAGAGACCCAGTACTTC	CASSDLAGSQETQYF
TRBV7-2	TRBJ2-5	.	TRBD2	TGTGCCAGCAGCCCTGGACTAGCGGAGACCCAGTACTTC	CASSPGLAETQYF
TRBV7-9	TRBJ2-5	few	.	TGTGCCAGCAGCTTAGCGTTCCGTGGAGGGACCCAGTACTTC	CASSLAFRGGTQYF
TRBV25-1	TRBJ1-1	.	TRBD1	TGTGCCAGCAGTTCTGCAGGGGGCGCGAGGAACACTGAAGCTTTCTTT	CASSSAGGARNTEAFF
TRBV14	TRBJ2-5	.	.	TGTGCCAGCAGCCAAGGGTACGGAGGCGACTTGCAAGAGACCCAGTACTTC	CASSQGYGGDLQETQYF
TRBV7-9	TRBJ1-5	many	.	TGTGCCAGCAGCCTTGGGGGGGAACGTCAGCCCCAGCATTTT	CASSLGGERQPQHF
TRBV19	TRBJ1-5	few	.	TGTGCCAGTAGCCACGGGACACCCGGGCAGCCCCAGCATTTT	CASSHGTPGQPQHF
TRBV5-1	TRBJ2-7	.	.	TGCGCCAGCAGCTTGGCGGCAGGAGTGTCCTACGAGCAGTACTTC	CASSLAAGVSYEQYF
TRBV5-4	TRBJ2-7	few	.	TGTGCCAGCAGTTCTGACAGGATCTACGAGCAGTACTTC	CASSSDRIYEQYF
TRBV7-2	TRBJ1-2	few	.	TGTGCCAGCAGCTTAGTAGTCGGCGGTGGCTATGGCTACACCTTC	CASSLVVGGGYGYTF
TRBV6-5	TRBJ2-1	few	.	TGTGCCAGCAGTCCAGGACATCTTGAGCAGTTCTTC	CASSPGHLEQFF
TRBV9	TRBJ2-3	.	.	TGTGCCAGCAGCGGACCCGGGACAAAAGCAAGCACAGATACGCAGTATTTT	CASSGPGTKASTDTQYF
TRBV29-1	TRBJ1-1	few	.	TGCAGCGTTCGGAGGAACACTGAAGCCTTCTTT	CSVRRNTEAFF
TRBV29-1	TRBJ1-1	few	.	TGCAGCGTTGTATGGGCGAGCACTGAAGCTTTCTTT	CSVVWASTEAFF
TRBV4-2	TRBJ1-4	few	.	TGTGCCAGCAGCCAACGACACAGGGCAACTAATGAAAAACTGTTTTTT	CASSQRHRATNEKLFF
TRBV11-3	TRBJ1-6	.	.	TGTGCCAGCAGCTTATCAACCCCAATAGTCCTCCACTTT	CASSLSTPIVLHF
TRBV9	TRBJ2-1	few	TRBD2	TGTGCCAGCAGCGGAGGACTAGCGGGGGGCCAGAATGAGCAGTTCTTC	CASSGGLAGGQNEQFF
TRBV11-2	TRBJ1-2	few	TRBD1	TGTGCCAGCAGCGCAACCACAGGGGAAGCCTACACCTTC	CASSATTGEAYTF
TRBV2	TRBJ2-7	.	TRBD1	TGTGCCGTGGGACAGGGAGGAGAGCAGTACTTC	CAVGQGGEQYF
TRBV9	TRBJ2-1	few	TRBD2	TGTGCCAGCAGCGTAGCGGGGGGGAACAATGAGCAGTTCTTC	CASSVAGGNNEQFF
TRBV18	TRBJ1-1	.	.	TGTGCCAGCTCACCACGGGTGAACACTGAAGCTTTCTTT	CASSPRVNTEAFF
TRBV4-1	TRBJ2-6	.	.	TGCGCCAGCAGCCAAGATGGACGGGATAGGGCCTCTGGGGCCAACGTCCTGACTTTC	CASSQDGRDRASGANVLTF
TRBV28	TRBJ1-6	.	TRBD1	TGTGCCAGCCGGACAGGGAATAATTCACCCCTCCACTTT	CASRTGNNSPLHF
TRBV19	TRBJ2-5	.	.	TGTGCCAGTAGTATTGGTTTCAGCGAGTCCTTGGCCCAGTACTTC	CASSIGFSESLAQYF
TRBV30	TRBJ1-2	.	.	TGTGCCTGGAGTGTCAATCGACAGTGGGGGAGCTATGGCTACACCTTC	CAWSVNRQWGSYGYTF
TRBV4-1	TRBJ2-7	few	.	TGCGCCAGCAGCCAAGAAGAGGCTGATAGGGCGCCCTACGAGCAGTACTTC	CASSQEEADRAPYEQYF
TRBV5-1	TRBJ2-2	.	.	TGCGCCAGCAGCTTTGGACGGCTAACCGGGGAGCTGTTTTTT	CASSFGRLTGELFF
TRBV28	TRBJ2-7	few	.	TGTGCCAGCGGAGAAGGGGTATCCTACGAGCAGTACTTC	CASGEGVSYEQYF
TRBV5-1	TRBJ1-2	few	.	TGCGCCAGCAGCTACCAGCCGGGACAAACCCTTCCTAACTATGGCTACACCTTC	CASSYQPGQTLPNYGYTF
TRBV7-9	TRBJ1-5	.	.	TGTGCCAGCAGCTTAGGCAGGGATAGCAATCAGCCCCAGCATTTT	CASSLGRDSNQPQHF
TRBV10-3	TRBJ2-5	few	TRBD2	TGTGCCATCAGTGAGGGACTAGCGGGGGCTGTCGGCGAGACCCAGTACTTC	CAISEGLAGAVGETQYF
TRBV18	TRBJ2-7	.	.	TGTGCCAGCTCACCACGGGAGGACCGCTACGAGCAGTACTTC	CASSPREDRYEQYF
TRBV6-5	TRBJ2-2	once	TRBD2	TGTGCCAGCAGTTCCCCTAGCGGGGGGTTGACCGGGGAGCTGTTTTTT	CASSSPSGGLTGELFF
TRBV18	TRBJ1-1	few	.	TGTGCCAGCTCACCATCCGGGTTCACTGAAGCTTTCTTT	CASSPSGFTEAFF
TRBV4-3	TRBJ1-6	few	.	TGCGCCAGCAGCCAAGACCCAGGGACCCCTTATTCACCCCTCCACTTT	CASSQDPGTPYSPLHF